A single sample gave rise to the 14 T cell receptor beta chains below, sequenced in a study of blood T cell repertoires in COVID-19. Sequenced by immunoSEQ multiplex PCR; TCRdb stores in-frame clones only, minus some. The table shows more than 300,000 clones, with roughly 86% occurring only once. Material: peripheral blood. The receptors shown here come from a woman aged 25 to 39 with COVID-19, enrolled during active disease.

This sequence joins TRBV5-4 and TRBJ2-7, with TRBD2 matching 10 bases. V shed 0 bases and J 4 bases; nucleotides not matched to a gene: 4. Germline CDR1 reads SGHNT; CDR2 reads YYREEE (reference sequence). The CDR3 has 15 residues. The CDR3 DNA is TGTGCCAGCAGCTTGGCAGCGGGAGGGGGGTACGAGCAGTACTTC. Translating gives CASSLAAGGGYEQYF.

The rearrangement links TRBV6-2 or TRBV6-3 to TRBJ1-1; no clear D. The CDR3 totals 15 residues. Germline values: CDR1 MNHEY, CDR2 SVGEGT. The V and J ends lost 5 bases and 3 bases respectively, with 16 bases between them. In nucleotides, the CDR3 is TGTGCCAGCAGTAGGAGAGGTGGCCCTCACACTGAAGCTTTCTTT. Its translation is CASSRRGGPHTEAFF.

The chain combines TRBV7-8 with TRBJ2-7; D possibly corresponds to TRBD2 (5 bases). Germline V gene data show CDR1 as SGHVS and CDR2 as FQNEAQ. V gave up 3 bases and J gave up 4 bases, with 10 bases separating them. The CDR3 runs 13 residues. The CDR3 loop is CASSFLAGYEQYF. CDR3 DNA sequence: TGTGCCAGCAGCTTCCTGGCGGGTTACGAGCAGTACTTC.

V and J are TRBV28 and TRBJ2-4; 10 positions match TRBD2. Looked up from germline, CDR1 is MDHEN and CDR2 is SYDVKM. Germline trimming cut 8 bases from V and 7 bases from J; bases unmatched to any gene: 8. There are 14 residues in the CDR3. Written as DNA, the CDR3 is TGTGCCAGCCAGGCGCTAGCGGGAGTCAACATTCAGTACTTC. This encodes CASQALAGVNIQYF.

Only one count was recorded for this clone. CDR3 in DNA: TGTGCCAGCAGTTTGGCAGGGTGGGATGGCTACACCTTC. Protein product: CASSLAGWDGYTF. The chain couples TRBV12-3 or TRBV12-4 to TRBJ1-2; a possible D gene is TRBD1 (5 bases). Trimming removed 3 bases from V and 6 bases from J, with 11 bases in between. The CDR3 has 13 amino acids.

The chain couples TRBV7-9 to TRBJ2-1; TRBD2 might be the D (5 bases). The CDR3 loop spans 17 amino acids. Germline values: CDR1 SEHNR, CDR2 FQNEAQ (reference sequence). Trimming removed 4 bases at V and 0 bases at J, with 16 bases between. As DNA, the CDR3 is TGTGCCAGCAGCTCCCGCTGGACTGCAAGCTCCTACAATGAGCAGTTCTTC. It specifies CASSSRWTASSYNEQFF.

The chain uses TRBV29-1 and TRBJ1-6, with 7 positions matching TRBD1. The J segment lost 9 bases and the V segment lost 6 bases, leaving 8 bases of the junction unmatched. The CDR3 has 13 amino acids. Germline CDR1 reads SQVTM; CDR2 reads ANQGSEA. CDR3 nucleotide sequence: TGCAGCGTCCGACAGGGAGCGGGTTCACCCCTCCACTTT. This sequence encodes CSVRQGAGSPLHF.

The CDR3 sequence is CASSLGRRGTGELFF. The CDR3, as DNA: TGTGCCAGCAGCTTAGGACGCCGAGGCACCGGGGAGCTGTTTTTT. The chain couples TRBV7-2 to TRBJ2-2; D is undetermined. The CDR3 has 15 amino acids. Trimming removed 1 base at V and 4 bases at J, with 10 bases between. Germline-derived CDR1 and CDR2 are SGHTA and FQGNSA.

The chain carries TRBV6-6 and TRBJ2-1, with 13 bases fitting TRBD2. Unmatched junction bases numbered 3, after V lost 7 bases and J lost 6 bases. Germline lookup yields CDR1 MNHNY and CDR2 SVGAGI (reference sequence). CDR3 length: 14 amino acids. This CDR3 reads CASIGLAGANEQFF. The CDR3 DNA is TGTGCCAGCATCGGACTAGCGGGAGCCAATGAGCAGTTCTTC.

In regard to this clone: Other nucleotide sequences in the sample specify the same CDR3. This chain links TRBV28 with TRBJ1-2, with a tentative D call TRBD1 (6 bases). Between the trimmed V and J ends, which lost 6 bases and 4 bases, there was a span of 9 bases. Germline V gene data show CDR1 as MDHEN and CDR2 as SYDVKM. This CDR3 spans 12 amino acids. CDR3 protein: CASSRGSYGYTF. The CDR3 DNA sequence: TGTGCCAGCAGCAGGGGTAGCTATGGCTACACCTTC.

This clone was observed a single time. V and J are TRBV5-1 and TRBJ2-1; 7 nucleotides align to TRBD1. This CDR3 has 15 residues. Per the germline V gene, CDR1 is SGHRS and CDR2 is YFSETQ. The V gene end was trimmed by 4 bases and the J gene end by 4 bases; junction bases not matched to a gene: 8. Here the CDR3 reads CASSPGQNQYNEQFF. The CDR3 region has the DNA TGCGCCAGCAGCCCGGGACAGAATCAATACAATGAGCAGTTCTTC.

This chain joins TRBV21-1 and TRBJ1-5; TRBD1 is the table's D call, not checked against the DNA. TRBV21-1 is a listed pseudogene. This CDR3 comprises 18 residues. CDR3: CASSTTQGPLLSNQPQHF. CDR3 in DNA: TGTGCCAGCAGCACCACGCAGGGGCCGCTCCTTAGCAATCAGCCCCAGCATTTT.

The genes are TRBV5-1 and TRBJ2-5; TRBD1 matches at 8 bases. Germline assignment: CDR1 SGHRS and CDR2 YFSETQ. With 4 bases clipped from V and 4 bases from J, the junction kept 3 bases outside the gene matches. The CDR3 is 13 amino acids. CDR3 amino acids: CASSGDRGETQYF. CDR3 DNA sequence: TGCGCCAGCAGCGGCGACAGGGGAGAGACCCAGTACTTC.

This clone was counted once. Other DNA sequences in the same sample also yield this CDR3. The chain carries TRBV20-1 and TRBJ1-5; no clear D. Germline CDR1 DFQATT, CDR2 SNEGSKA (reference sequence). The CDR3 is made up of 13 amino acids. Trimming left V 3 bases short and J 2 bases short, with 8 bases between. Here the CDR3 reads CSASLGGNQPQHF. In DNA, the CDR3 is TGCAGTGCTAGTCTAGGTGGCAATCAGCCCCAGCATTTT.